The clone carrying this TCR beta chain was detected once. What it binds is unknown. Sequencing was performed with immunoSEQ multiplex PCR; in TCRdb, only in-frame clones are kept and a portion is missing. The repertoire holds 35,000 to 45,000 clones, with around four fifths as singletons. The sample belongs to a study of OX40 agonist ivuxolimab in advanced cancers. Study background: Under the entry rules, prior anti-PD-1, anti-PD-L1 or anti-CTLA-4 therapy was allowed, and 35% to 40% had some.

Per germline, CDR1 SGDLS and CDR2 YYNGEE. V lost 0 bases and J lost 10, with 14 bases in between. The CDR3 spans 14 residues. Findings and limits, study-wide: Among the lowest peripheral clonal expansion occurred in 0.1-3.0 mg/kg partial responders.

This clonotype was sampled from an adult with an advanced solid tumor such as melanoma, head and neck, liver or kidney cancer. The chain carries TRBV9 and TRBJ2-1; D gene uncertain. The specimen comprised CD4+ or CD8+ T cells sorted from blood, sampled in a trial of the OX40 agonist ivuxolimab. Written as DNA, the CDR3 is TGTGCCAGCAGCGTAGAGGAAGGGATCGGCGAGCAGTTCTTC. Its protein product is CASSVEEGIGEQFF.